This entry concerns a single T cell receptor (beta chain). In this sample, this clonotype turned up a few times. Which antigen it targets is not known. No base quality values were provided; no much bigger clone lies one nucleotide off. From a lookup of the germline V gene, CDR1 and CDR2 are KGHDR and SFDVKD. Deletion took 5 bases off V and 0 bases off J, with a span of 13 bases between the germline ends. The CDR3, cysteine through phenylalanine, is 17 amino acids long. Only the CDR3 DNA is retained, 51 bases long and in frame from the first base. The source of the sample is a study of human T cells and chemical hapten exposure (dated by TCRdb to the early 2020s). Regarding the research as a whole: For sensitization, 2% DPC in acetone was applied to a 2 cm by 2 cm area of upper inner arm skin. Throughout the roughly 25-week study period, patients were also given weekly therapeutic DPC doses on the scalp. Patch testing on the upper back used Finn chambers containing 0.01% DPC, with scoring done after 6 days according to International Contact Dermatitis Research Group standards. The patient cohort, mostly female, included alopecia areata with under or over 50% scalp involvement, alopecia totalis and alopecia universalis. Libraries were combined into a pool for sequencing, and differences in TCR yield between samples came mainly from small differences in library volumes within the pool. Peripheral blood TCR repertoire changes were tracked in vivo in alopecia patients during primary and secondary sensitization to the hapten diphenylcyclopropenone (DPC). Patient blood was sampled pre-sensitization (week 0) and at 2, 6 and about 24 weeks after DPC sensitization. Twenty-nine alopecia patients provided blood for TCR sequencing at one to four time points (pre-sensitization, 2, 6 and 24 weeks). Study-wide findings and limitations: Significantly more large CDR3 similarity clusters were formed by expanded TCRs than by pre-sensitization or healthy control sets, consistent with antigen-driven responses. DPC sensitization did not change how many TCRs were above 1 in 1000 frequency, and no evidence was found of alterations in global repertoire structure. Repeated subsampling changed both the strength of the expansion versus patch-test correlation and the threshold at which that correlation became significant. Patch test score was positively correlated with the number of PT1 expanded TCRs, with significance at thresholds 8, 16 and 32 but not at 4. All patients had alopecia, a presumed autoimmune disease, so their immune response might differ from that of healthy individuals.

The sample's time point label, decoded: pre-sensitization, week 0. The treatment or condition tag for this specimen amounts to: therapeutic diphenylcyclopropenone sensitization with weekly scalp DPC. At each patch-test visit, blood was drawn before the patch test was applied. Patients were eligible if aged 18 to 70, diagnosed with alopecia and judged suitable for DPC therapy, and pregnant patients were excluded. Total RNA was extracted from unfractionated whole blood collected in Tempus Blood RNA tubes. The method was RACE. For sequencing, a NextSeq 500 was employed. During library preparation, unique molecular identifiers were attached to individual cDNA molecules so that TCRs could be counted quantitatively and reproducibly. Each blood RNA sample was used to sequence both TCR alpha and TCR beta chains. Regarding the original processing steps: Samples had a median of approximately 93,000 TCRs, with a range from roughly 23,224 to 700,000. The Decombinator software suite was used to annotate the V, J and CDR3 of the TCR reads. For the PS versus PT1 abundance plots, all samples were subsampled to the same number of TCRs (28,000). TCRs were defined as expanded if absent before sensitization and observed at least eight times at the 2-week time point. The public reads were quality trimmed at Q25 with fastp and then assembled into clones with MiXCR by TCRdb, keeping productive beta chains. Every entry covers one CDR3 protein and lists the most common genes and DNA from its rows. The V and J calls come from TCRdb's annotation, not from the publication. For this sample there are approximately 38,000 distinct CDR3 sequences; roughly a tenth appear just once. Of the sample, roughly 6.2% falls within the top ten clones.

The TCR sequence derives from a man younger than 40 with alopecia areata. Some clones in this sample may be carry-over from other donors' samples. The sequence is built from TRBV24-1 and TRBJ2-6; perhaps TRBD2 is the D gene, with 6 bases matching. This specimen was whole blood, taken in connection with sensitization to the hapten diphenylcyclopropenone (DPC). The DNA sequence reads TGTGCCACCAGTGCCCGGGACTCTCTCTCTGGGGCCAACGTCCTGACTTTC. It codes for CATSARDSLSGANVLTF.